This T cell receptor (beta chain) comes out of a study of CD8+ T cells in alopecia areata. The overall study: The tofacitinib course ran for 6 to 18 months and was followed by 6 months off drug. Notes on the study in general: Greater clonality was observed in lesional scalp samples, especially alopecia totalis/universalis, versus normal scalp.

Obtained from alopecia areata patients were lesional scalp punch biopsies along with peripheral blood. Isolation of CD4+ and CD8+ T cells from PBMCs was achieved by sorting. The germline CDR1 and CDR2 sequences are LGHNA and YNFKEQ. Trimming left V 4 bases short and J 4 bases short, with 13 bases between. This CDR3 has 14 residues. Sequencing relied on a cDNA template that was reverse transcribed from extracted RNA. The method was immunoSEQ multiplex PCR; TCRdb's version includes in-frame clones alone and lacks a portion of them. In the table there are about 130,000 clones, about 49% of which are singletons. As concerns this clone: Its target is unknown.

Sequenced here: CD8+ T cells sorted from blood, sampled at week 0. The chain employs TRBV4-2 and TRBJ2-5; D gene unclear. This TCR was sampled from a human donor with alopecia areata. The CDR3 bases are TGTGCCAGCAGCCGGCCCGGCAGCAGAGAGACCCAGTACTTC. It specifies CASSRPGSRETQYF.